This TCR beta chain originates from a study of monozygotic twins with inflammatory bowel disease. Regarding the study as a whole: Versus healthy twins, IBD patients showed fewer clonotypes shared with others, especially with disease activity.

The CDR3 spans 16 residues. The germline gives CDR1 LNHNV, CDR2 YYDKDF (reference sequence). UMIs containing a 6-nucleotide sample barcode were added via template switching. TCRdb re-called the 5' RACE reads and catalogs CDR3 proteins one per entry, DNA excluded. This sample's table has 350,000 to 400,000 distinct CDR3 sequences. A word on this clonotype: Antigen specificity is unknown.

Each donor had 2.5 ml of blood drawn. It was from whole blood, with no T cell sorting, that total RNA was isolated. Sequenced sample: blood. The source is a human donor with ulcerative colitis or Crohn's disease, or a healthy co-twin of an affected twin (not recorded which). The chain carries TRBV15 and TRBJ2-2. CDR3 region: CATSRVDRTNTGELFF.